These 22 T cell receptor beta chains were all obtained from the same sample, sequenced in a study of cytomegalovirus exposure and HLA in healthy donors. The PCR ran on 60 Vbeta and 13 Jbeta primers. Using immunoSEQ multiplex PCR, the repertoire was profiled, and TCRdb retains in-frame clones only, with some absent. The data hold about 150,000 clones, with approximately 80% observed a single time. The sequenced material came from PBMCs. The receptors derive from a man aged 35 to 55 in good health and CMV-seropositive.

The V gene is TRBV7-9, the J gene TRBJ1-1, with D maybe TRBD1 (6 bases). CDR1 and CDR2 from the germline V gene are SEHNR and FQNEAQ (reference sequence). The CDR3 totals 15 residues. Deletions cut 1 base from V and 10 bases from J, with 19 bases between. CDR3 amino acids: CASSLGTVRGRGAFF. The DNA for the CDR3 is TGTGCCAGCAGCTTAGGAACGGTGCGGGGGCGCGGAGCTTTCTTT.

The genes are TRBV30 and TRBJ2-3; TRBD1 matches at 9 bases. This CDR3 has 13 amino acids. The germline CDR1 and CDR2 sequences are GTSNPN and SVGIG (reference sequence). Trimming removed 6 bases from V and 5 bases from J; junction bases left unmatched: 6. The CDR3 DNA follows: TGTGCCTGTTCTACAGGGGGCCAAGATACGCAGTATTTT. This codes for CACSTGGQDTQYF.

The chain links TRBV28 to TRBJ2-1; tentatively, D is TRBD2 (6 bases). The V end was cut by 6 bases, the J end by 3 bases, with 6 bases between. This CDR3 is 12 amino acids long. Germline V CDR1 and CDR2: MDHEN, SYDVKM. The CDR3 spells CASSGSYNEQFF. CDR3 bases: TGTGCCAGCAGCGGGAGCTACAATGAGCAGTTCTTC.

The gene calls are TRBV19 and TRBJ2-3; 10 nucleotides align to TRBD1. CDR1 and CDR2 (germline): LNHDA, SQIVND (reference sequence). V lost 3 bases to trimming and J lost 4 bases; unmatched junction nucleotides: 7. This CDR3 contains 16 residues. The CDR3 bases are TGTGCCAGTAGTATTTGGGGGACAGGGGTTCCAGATACGCAGTATTTT. This translates into CASSIWGTGVPDTQYF.

The chain links TRBV7-6 to TRBJ2-3; TRBD1 agrees at 10 bases. CDR3 length equals 13 residues. The germline gives CDR1 SGHVS, CDR2 FNYEAQ. With 6 bases clipped from V and 4 bases from J, the junction kept 1 base outside the gene matches. CDR3 sequence (DNA): TGTGCCAGCAGGACAGGGGGCTCAGATACGCAGTATTTT. This encodes CASRTGGSDTQYF.

The V gene is TRBV4-3, the J gene TRBJ2-1; 9 bases agree with TRBD2. V trimming: 0 bases; J trimming: 8 bases; junction bases outside the gene matches: 8. Germline values: CDR1 LGHNA, CDR2 YSLEER. There are 16 residues in the CDR3. The CDR3 nucleotides read TGCGCCAGCAGCCAAGATCTTGGCGGGAGGGCCTATGAGCAGTTCTTC. Residues: CASSQDLGGRAYEQFF.

The chain employs TRBV6-1 and TRBJ2-5; D is unclear. Germline lookup yields CDR1 MNHNS and CDR2 SASEGT. The V gene lost 1 base and the J gene lost 4 bases, with 4 bases spanning the gap. The CDR3 sequence is 12 residues long. The CDR3 sequence is CASSEERETQYF. The CDR3 DNA is TGTGCCAGCAGTGAAGAGCGAGAGACCCAGTACTTC.

The chain is built from TRBV5-1 and TRBJ2-5; 11 nucleotides agree with TRBD2. The better agreement between TRBJ2-7 and the DNA end casts doubt on the J call. From germline, CDR1 is SGHRS and CDR2 YFSETQ. The CDR3 sequence is 15 residues long. Here the CDR3 reads CASSFLGLAAYEQYF. In nucleotides, the CDR3 is TGCGCCAGCAGCTTTCTGGGACTAGCGGCCTACGAGCAGTACTTC.

The chain uses TRBV25-1 and TRBJ1-1; tentatively, D is TRBD1 (6 bases). The V gene's germline CDR1 is MGHDK and CDR2 SYGVNS. The CDR3 runs 15 residues. Between the trimmed V and J ends, which lost 6 bases and 3 bases, there was a span of 17 bases. The CDR3 DNA sequence: TGTGCCAGCAGCCCCAGGGGTAGAGGGGACACTGAAGCTTTCTTT. This codes for CASSPRGRGDTEAFF.

This CDR3 reads CASSPYSGGRTGELFF. The CDR3 DNA follows: TGTGCCAGCAGCCCTTATTCGGGAGGGCGTACCGGGGAGCTGTTTTTT. The rearrangement uses TRBV13 and TRBJ2-2; TRBD2 matches 8 bases. The germline CDR1 and CDR2 sequences are PRHDT and FYEKMQ (reference sequence). The CDR3 loop spans 16 amino acids. Trimming took 5 bases from V and 5 from J; bases not matched to a gene: 10.

This clone has just a few counts. The chain has TRBV6-6 and TRBJ1-2; TRBD1 is a possible D gene (6 bases). The CDR3 is 15 amino acids. Germline assignment: CDR1 MNHNY and CDR2 SVGAGI (reference sequence). The V end lost 8 bases, the J end lost 1 base, and 17 bases lay between the germline ends. In nucleotides, the CDR3 is TGTGCCAGCCCGACCCCCGGACAGAGTAACTATGGCTACACCTTC. Translated: CASPTPGQSNYGYTF.

The rearrangement joins TRBV18 to TRBJ2-1, with TRBD1 matching over 10 bases. With V trimmed by 4 bases and J by 8 bases, 11 bases remained unmatched. The germline V gene encodes CDR1 KGHSH and CDR2 LQKENI. There are 16 residues in the CDR3. CDR3 nucleotide sequence: TGTGCCAGCTCACTCTTTAGACAGGGGGCGAGTGATGAGCAGTTCTTC. It encodes CASSLFRQGASDEQFF. The full variable domain, rest sourced from reference TRBV18 and TRBJ2-1, is NAGVMQNPRHLVRRRGQEARLRCSPMKGHSHVYWYRQLPEEGLKFMVYLQKENIIDESGMPKERFSAEFPKEGPSILRIQQVVRGDSAAYFCASSLFRQGASDEQFFGPGTRLTVL.

V is TRBV11-2 and J is TRBJ1-4; no definite D call. There are 16 residues in the CDR3. Trimming cost V 5 bases and J 1 base, with 14 bases left between them. The germline gives CDR1 SGHAT, CDR2 FQNNGV. The CDR3 nucleotides read TGTGCCAGCAGCCAAGCGGCGGGTCGAACTAATGAAAAACTGTTTTTT. This translates into CASSQAAGRTNEKLFF.

The J gene is TRBJ2-3, the V gene TRBV15; D possibly corresponds to TRBD1 (5 bases). Germline V lookup: CDR1 LNHNV, CDR2 YYDKDF (reference sequence). Trimming removed 1 base at V and 11 bases at J, with 10 bases between. This CDR3 spans 12 amino acids. DNA for the CDR3: TGTGCCACCAGCAGAGCAGGGTTGGGGCAGTATTTT. This codes for CATSRAGLGQYF.

The rearrangement joins TRBV6-5 to TRBJ2-1; 10 nucleotides match TRBD2. The CDR3 runs to 13 residues. From germline, CDR1 is MNHEY and CDR2 SVGAGI. J was trimmed by 10 bases and V by 4 bases; bases with no gene match: 4. In DNA form, the CDR3 reads TGTGCCAGCAGTTTAGCGGGAGGCCGAGAGCAGTTCTTC. It translates to CASSLAGGREQFF.

The V gene is TRBV19, the J gene TRBJ2-5; 14 bases are shared with TRBD2. The closer fit of TRBJ2-7 to the DNA end suggests the J call may be wrong. The CDR3 is 19 amino acids. Germline CDR1 reads LNHDA; CDR2 reads SQIVND (reference sequence). The CDR3 here is CASPLPSGTSGSDGGEQYF. CDR3 bases: TGTGCCAGCCCCCTCCCCTCCGGGACTAGCGGGAGCGATGGAGGCGAGCAGTACTTC.

This clone showed up just once. The chain recombines TRBV25-1 with TRBJ1-1, with a tentative D call TRBD1 (6 bases). V was cut by 2 bases and J by 11 bases, with 15 bases left in between. Germline V lookup: CDR1 MGHDK, CDR2 SYGVNS. This CDR3 contains 13 residues. DNA of the CDR3: TGTGCCAGCAGTGAAGTACAGGGTCGTAGGGCTTTCTTT. It translates to CASSEVQGRRAFF. Complete variable domain (other parts from reference TRBV25-1 and TRBJ1-1): EADIYQTPRYLVIGTGKKITLECSQTMGHDKMYWYQQDPGMELHLIHYSYGVNSTEKGDLSSESTVSRIRTEHFPLTLESARPSHTSQYLCASSEVQGRRAFFGQGTRLTVV.

The chain joins TRBV4-1 to TRBJ1-4; D is possibly TRBD1 (5 bases). This CDR3 region has 15 residues. The V end was cut by 1 base, the J end by 4 bases, with 10 bases between. CDR1 and CDR2 (germline): MGHRA, YSYEKL. The chain's CDR3 is CASSQAVQVNEKLFF. Here the CDR3 DNA reads TGCGCCAGCAGCCAAGCTGTACAGGTTAATGAAAAACTGTTTTTT.

The rearrangement links TRBV7-2 to TRBJ2-3; D call uncertain. Trimming cost V 1 base and J 2 bases, with 7 bases left between them. Germline-derived CDR1 and CDR2 are SGHTA and FQGNSA. This CDR3 contains 14 residues. The CDR3 protein is CASSLDSPTDTQYF. The CDR3 bases are TGTGCCAGCAGCTTAGATAGCCCCACAGATACGCAGTATTTT.

The rearrangement uses TRBV28 and TRBJ1-5; 9 bases align to TRBD1. CDR1 MDHEN and CDR2 SYDVKM come from the germline V gene. The CDR3 loop spans 15 amino acids. The V and J ends lost 8 bases and 5 bases, in that order; junction bases with no gene match: 10. CDR3: CASRTGGGSYQPQHF. DNA of the CDR3: TGTGCCAGCCGTACAGGGGGCGGAAGTTATCAGCCCCAGCATTTT.

The chain recombines TRBV4-3 with TRBJ2-7, with D possibly being TRBD2 (5 bases). Deletions cut 3 bases from V and 7 bases from J, with 19 bases between. Germline CDR1 is LGHNA and CDR2 is YSLEER. This CDR3 spans 15 amino acids. The CDR3 spells CASSQDHMRVGEQYF. In nucleotides, the CDR3 is TGCGCCAGCAGCCAGGACCACATGAGGGTCGGGGAGCAGTACTTC.

J is TRBJ1-2 and V is TRBV6-1, with D maybe TRBD1 (6 bases). The CDR3 spans 13 residues. Germline loops: CDR1 MNHNS, CDR2 SASEGT. V was cut by 2 bases and J by 8 bases, with 12 bases left in between. CDR3 loop: CASSETGWFGYTF. CDR3 DNA sequence: TGTGCCAGCAGTGAAACAGGGTGGTTCGGCTACACCTTC.